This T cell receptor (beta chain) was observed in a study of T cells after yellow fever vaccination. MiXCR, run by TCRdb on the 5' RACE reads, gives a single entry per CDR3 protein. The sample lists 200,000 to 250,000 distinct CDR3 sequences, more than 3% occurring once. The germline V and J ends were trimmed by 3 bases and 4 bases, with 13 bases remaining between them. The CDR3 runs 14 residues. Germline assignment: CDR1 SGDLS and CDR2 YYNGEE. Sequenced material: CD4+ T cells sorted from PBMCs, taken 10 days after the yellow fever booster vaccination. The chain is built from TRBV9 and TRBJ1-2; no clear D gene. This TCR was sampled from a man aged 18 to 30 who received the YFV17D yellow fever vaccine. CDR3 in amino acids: CASSGEVGFYGYTF. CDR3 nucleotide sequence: TGTGCCAGCAGCGGCGAAGTCGGGTTCTATGGCTACACCTTC.